The clone carrying this TCR beta chain was recorded many times. Its antigen is unknown. Diagnoses used clinical symptoms, serum thyroxine and TRAb, thyroid ultrasound and orbital computed tomography. Amplification of TCR beta CDR3 regions used RNA as the template. Using the HTBI primer set, a first-round RT-PCR was run on the TCR CDR3. Each CDR3 protein is one row after TCRdb ran MiXCR on the multiplex PCR reads. The data show roughly 530,000 distinct CDR3 sequences, with about a sixth seen just once and 15% to 20% held by the top ten. The CDR3 totals 14 residues. Germline CDR1 SGHAT, CDR2 FQNNGV. Between the trimmed V and J ends, which lost 3 bases and 1 base, there was a span of 7 bases. The entry originates in a study of T cells in Graves' hyperthyroidism and ophthalmopathy. Study in general: Sampling of peripheral blood happened at initial diagnosis, prior to any treatment.

Study-level findings and limits: Appearing also in blood were most of the thyroid clonotypes expanded above 0.001.

Material: blood. This sequence was found in a young woman with Graves' ophthalmopathy. The chain links TRBV11-2 to TRBJ2-1; D assignment may be TRBD1 or TRBD2 (5 bases each). The CDR3 spells CASSFGGSYNEQFF. CDR3 DNA: TGTGCCAGCAGCTTTGGGGGTTCCTACAATGAGCAGTTCTTC. Looking up the rest from reference TRBV11-2 and TRBJ2-1 gives the full variable domain: EAGVAQSPRYKIIEKRQSVAFWCNPISGHATLYWYQQILGQGPKLLIQFQNNGVVDDSQLPKDRFSAERLKGVDSTLKIQPAKLEDSAVYLCASSFGGSYNEQFFGPGTRLTVL.